The 31 T cell receptor beta chains given below trace back to one sample, sequenced in a study of Graves' ophthalmopathy and Graves' hyperthyroidism. Beta-chain TCR CDR3 regions were amplified from RNA transcripts. Amplification began with first-round RT-PCR using HTBI primers, then second-round multiplex PCR was performed. TCRdb reanalysed the multiplex PCR reads using MiXCR and keeps one entry per CDR3 protein. The table has about 1.2 million distinct CDR3 sequences, less than 45% seen once; the top ten hold roughly 10%. Specimen: peripheral blood or thyroid tissue (not recorded which). These receptors were collected from an adult man with Graves' hyperthyroidism.

This clonotype was seen only a few times. A much larger clone lies one base from this, so it may be a read error. The CDR3 reads CSAGTGGRGGQYF. CDR3 bases: TGCAGCGCTGGGACAGGGGGTCGAGGGGGGCAGTACTTC. V and J are TRBV29-1 and TRBJ2-5; 11 bases agree with TRBD1. Trimming removed 7 bases from V and 11 bases from J; junction bases left unmatched: 12. The CDR3 is made up of 13 amino acids. The germline V gene encodes CDR1 SQVTM and CDR2 ANQGSEA.

This clonotype was observed a few times. This rearrangement joins TRBV7-9 to TRBJ2-2; D gene uncertain. The CDR3 is 17 amino acids. V was shortened by 5 bases and J by 3 bases, with 19 bases between the two germline ends. CDR1 and CDR2 from the germline V gene are SEHNR and FQNEAQ (reference sequence). CDR3 in DNA: TGTGCCAGCAGCCCGCTCACCTGGTTCAAAGACACCGGGGAGCTGTTTTTT. It specifies CASSPLTWFKDTGELFF.

Comment on this clonotype: This may come from a read error, since a much larger clone is one base off. The V gene is TRBV11-2, the J gene TRBJ2-5; no reliable D call. The germline gives CDR1 SGHAT, CDR2 FQNNGV. CDR3 size: 13 residues. V dropped 5 bases and J dropped 5 bases, with 12 bases sitting between them. CDR3 nucleotide sequence: TGTGCCAGCAGCGCGAACCGGGCGGAGACCCAGTACTTC. Translating gives CASSANRAETQYF.

This clonotype has just a few counts. The rearrangement uses TRBV9 and TRBJ2-6; weak D call: TRBD1 (5 bases). The CDR3 has 18 amino acids. The V gene lost 3 bases and the J gene lost 2 bases, with 18 bases spanning the gap. In germline, CDR1 is SGDLS, CDR2 YYNGEE. CDR3 sequence reads: CASSATGIGDPGANVLTF. CDR3 coding DNA: TGTGCCAGCAGCGCAACAGGTATAGGGGATCCTGGGGCCAACGTCCTGACTTTC.

The chain uses TRBV4-1 and TRBJ1-6, with 7 positions matching TRBD1. V shed 0 bases and J 0 bases; nucleotides not matched to a gene: 5. The CDR3 covers 18 residues. CDR1 and CDR2 from the germline V gene are MGHRA and YSYEKL. CDR3 protein: CASSQDEGQSSYNSPLHF. The DNA of the CDR3 is TGCGCCAGCAGCCAAGATGAGGGACAGAGCTCCTATAATTCACCCCTCCACTTT.

The count of this clonotype is one. V and J are TRBV4-3 and TRBJ1-5, with D possibly TRBD1 on 5 matching bases. The ends were cut back, 0 bases at V and 3 bases at J, with 18 bases in the middle. The CDR3 sequence is 18 residues long. Germline CDR1 is LGHNA and CDR2 is YSLEER. The CDR3 region is CASSQDLGGGVYNQPQHF. As DNA, the CDR3 is TGCGCCAGCAGCCAAGATCTCGGGGGGGGAGTGTACAATCAGCCCCAGCATTTT.

This chain links TRBV6-5 with TRBJ1-3; D call uncertain. The CDR3 spans 15 residues. V was trimmed by 6 bases and J by 1 base, leaving 13 bases between them. CDR1 MNHEY and CDR2 SVGAGI come from the germline V gene. CDR3 sequence reads: CASRSPTESGNTIYF. Written as DNA, the CDR3 is TGTGCCAGCAGGTCCCCCACAGAATCTGGAAACACCATATATTTT.

V is TRBV2 and J is TRBJ1-5; 8 nucleotides line up with TRBD1. This CDR3 has 16 residues. Germline values: CDR1 SNHLY, CDR2 FYNNEI. J gave up 3 bases and V 10 bases, and 14 bases lay outside the gene matches. This CDR3 reads CATSRPGTGLNQPQHF. The CDR3 DNA reads as TGTGCCACCAGCAGACCCGGGACAGGCCTCAATCAGCCCCAGCATTTT.

This chain connects TRBV7-2 to TRBJ1-4; possible D gene TRBD1, 6 bases. The CDR3 contains 17 residues. Germline-derived CDR1 and CDR2 are SGHTA and FQGNSA. V gave up 1 base and J gave up 7 bases, with 19 bases separating them. In nucleotides, the CDR3 is TGTGCCAGCAGCTTAGTTTTCACAGGGAGGTTGGGTGAAAAACTGTTTTTT. It codes for CASSLVFTGRLGEKLFF.

This clonotype showed up many times. The gene calls are TRBV24-1 and TRBJ2-2; D not resolved. Germline CDR1 and CDR2: KGHDR and SFDVKD. The CDR3 length is 12 residues. The ends were cut back, 4 bases at V and 6 bases at J, with 5 bases in the middle. The CDR3 coding sequence is TGTGCCACCAGTGAAGTCCCCGGGGAGCTGTTTTTT. Encoded protein: CATSEVPGELFF.

In this sample, this clonotype turned up a few times. The chain combines TRBV20-1 with TRBJ1-1; a weak D match, TRBD1 (5 bases). V dropped 3 bases and J dropped 1 base, with 18 bases sitting between them. The CDR3 length is 16 residues. The germline V gene has CDR1 DFQATT and CDR2 SNEGSKA (reference sequence). In DNA, the CDR3 is TGCAGTGCTAGCGGGGGTCTGGGAAGTAGGAACACTGAAGCTTTCTTT. As protein: CSASGGLGSRNTEAFF.

In its sample, this clonotype was seen many times. The gene calls are TRBV24-1 and TRBJ2-5; D possibly uses TRBD1 or TRBD2 (7 bases each). V lost 3 bases and J lost 0, with 13 bases in between. Per the germline V gene, CDR1 is KGHDR and CDR2 is SFDVKD. This CDR3 has 16 amino acids. CDR3 sequence (DNA): TGTGCCACCAGTGATCCAGGGGGGGTGGACCAAGAGACCCAGTACTTC. Its translation is CATSDPGGVDQETQYF.

The CDR3, as DNA: TGTGCCATCGCGTCGAGCAATCAGCCCCAGCATTTT. This translates into CAIASSNQPQHF. The V call is TRBV24-1, the J call TRBJ1-5; D gene uncertain. V shed 11 bases and J shed 1 base, with 8 bases lying between them. Germline CDR1 reads KGHDR; CDR2 reads SFDVKD. This CDR3 has 12 residues.

The chain couples TRBV20-1 to TRBJ2-5, with TRBD2 matching 14 bases. The CDR3 totals 17 residues. Per germline, CDR1 DFQATT and CDR2 SNEGSKA (reference sequence). The J segment lost 5 bases and the V segment lost 4 bases, leaving 12 bases of the junction unmatched. The CDR3 DNA follows: TGCAGTGCTACCGGACTAGCGGGAGGCGTGTTATTGGAGACCCAGTACTTC. The encoded protein is CSATGLAGGVLLETQYF.

The chain employs TRBV11-2 and TRBJ1-6, with TRBD1 matching over 8 bases. The CDR3 length is 16 residues. The V segment lost 4 bases and the J segment 8 bases; nucleotides outside the gene matches: 10. Germline CDR1 reads SGHAT; CDR2 reads FQNNGV. The CDR3 region has the DNA TGTGCCAGCAGCTCCCAGGACAGGGTTAGGGATTCACCCCTCCACTTT. As protein: CASSSQDRVRDSPLHF.

This clonotype was picked up one time. The final CDR3 position lacks the conserved phenylalanine or tryptophan, pointing to a likely read error. CDR3 nucleotide sequence: TGCGCCAGCAGCTTCTACGCGGACGAGCAGTACTCC. The encoded protein is CASSFYADEQYS. This chain uses TRBV5-1 with TRBJ2-7, with D unresolved. The CDR3 has 12 amino acids. The germline V gene encodes CDR1 SGHRS and CDR2 YFSETQ. Trimming removed 2 bases at V and 5 bases at J, with 8 bases between.

The J gene is TRBJ1-5, the V gene TRBV10-3; D perhaps matches TRBD1 (5 bases). This CDR3 has 14 residues. Germline V gene sequence: CDR1 ENHRY, CDR2 SYGVKD. Trimming removed 10 bases at V and 3 bases at J, with 16 bases between. CDR3 nucleotides: TGTGCCAGCAGCCGCCTTGGGACCAATCAGCCCCAGCATTTT. Protein: CASSRLGTNQPQHF.

This clonotype was picked up a small number of times. V is TRBV7-9 and J is TRBJ1-4; D is undetermined. The CDR3 length is 15 residues. Germline values: CDR1 SEHNR, CDR2 FQNEAQ (reference sequence). V lost 5 bases and J 1 base, leaving 11 bases between the germline ends. The CDR3 DNA reads TGTGCCAGCAGCCCCGGAGGGAGAACTAATGAAAAACTGTTTTTT. This sequence encodes CASSPGGRTNEKLFF.

The genes are TRBV25-1 and TRBJ2-5, with a weak D call TRBD2 (5 bases). Germline lookup yields CDR1 MGHDK and CDR2 SYGVNS. Trimming cost V 2 bases and J 2 bases, with 15 bases left between them. The CDR3 sequence is 16 residues long. CDR3 in amino acids: CASSERASRRQETQYF. CDR3 in DNA: TGTGCCAGCAGTGAAAGGGCTAGCCGGCGACAAGAGACCCAGTACTTC.

Only one count was recorded for this clonotype. J is TRBJ2-7 and V is TRBV25-1; 10 nucleotides agree with TRBD1. The J segment lost 7 bases and the V segment lost 3 bases, leaving 15 bases of the junction unmatched. This CDR3 is built from 17 residues. The germline gives CDR1 MGHDK, CDR2 SYGVNS. The CDR3 is CASSDAFRDRGYNEQYF. Here the CDR3 DNA reads TGTGCCAGCAGTGACGCTTTCCGGGACAGGGGATACAATGAGCAGTACTTC.

The chain employs TRBV7-9 and TRBJ1-4, with 8 bases that match TRBD1. Germline V gives CDR1 SEHNR, CDR2 FQNEAQ (reference sequence). The V and J ends lost 2 bases and 8 bases, in that order; junction bases with no gene match: 4. This CDR3 spans 14 amino acids. The CDR3 here is CASSLRGQVEKLFF. CDR3 DNA: TGTGCCAGCAGCTTACGGGGACAGGTCGAAAAACTGTTTTTT.

Concerning this clonotype: Given a much more abundant clone one base away, this may be a read error. This chain joins TRBV7-9 and TRBJ1-4; D remains ambiguous. The CDR3 extends over 14 amino acids. Germline lookup yields CDR1 SEHNR and CDR2 FQNEAQ (reference sequence). CDR3 DNA sequence: TGTGTCAGCAAATTGGGCTTGGGAAACGAAAAACTGTTTTTT. Its protein product is CVSKLGLGNEKLFF.

This clonotype was found many times. The chain links TRBV29-1 to TRBJ1-4, with D maybe TRBD1 (6 bases). The CDR3 is made up of 13 amino acids. Deletions cut 5 bases from V and 8 bases from J, with 15 bases between. Germline V CDR1 and CDR2: SQVTM, ANQGSEA. The CDR3 nucleotides are TGCAGCGTTTATGACAGGACGATGGAAAAACTGTTTTTT. This codes for CSVYDRTMEKLFF.

Remarks on this clonotype: The conserved phenylalanine or tryptophan normally closing the CDR3 is absent here, so this likely arose from a read error. The rearrangement links TRBV9 to TRBJ1-3, with unresolved D. Trimming stripped 4 bases from V and 4 bases from J, with 18 bases between. This CDR3 has 16 residues. Germline CDR1 and CDR2: SGDLS and YYNGEE. The CDR3 protein is CASSFADLIGGNTIYI. As DNA, the CDR3 is TGTGCCAGCAGCTTCGCGGACTTAATTGGCGGAAACACCATATATATT.

This clonotype has at least ten counts. This chain uses TRBV7-8 with TRBJ2-5, with a weak D call TRBD1 (7 bases). CDR1 is SGHVS, CDR2 FQNEAQ, per germline. The CDR3 sequence is 15 residues long. V lost 5 bases and J lost 4, with 17 bases in between. For the CDR3, the DNA is TGTGCCAGCAGCAAACGACAGGGCGGGGCAGAGACCCAGTACTTC. It specifies CASSKRQGGAETQYF.

The table lists this clonotype with a few counts. The V and J genes are TRBV7-9 and TRBJ2-3; D gene uncertain. Trimming removed 2 bases from V and 8 bases from J, with 8 bases in between. CDR3 length: 12 residues. Per germline, CDR1 SEHNR and CDR2 FQNEAQ (reference sequence). The CDR3, as DNA: TGTGCCAGCAGCTTATTAGGTAGTACGCAGTATTTT. Protein: CASSLLGSTQYF.

This chain links TRBV24-1 with TRBJ1-5; D perhaps matches TRBD1 (5 bases). The length of the CDR3 is 14 residues. The germline CDR1 and CDR2 sequences are KGHDR and SFDVKD. V gave up 6 bases and J gave up 3 bases, with 11 bases separating them. Here the CDR3 reads CATSHRMSNQPQHF. CDR3 in DNA: TGTGCCACCAGTCACAGGATGTCCAATCAGCCCCAGCATTTT.

Regarding this clonotype: This may arise from a read error, as a much more abundant clone is one base away. The rearrangement links TRBV7-9 to TRBJ1-2; a weak D match, TRBD1 (5 bases). The CDR3 loop spans 17 amino acids. Germline-derived CDR1 and CDR2 are SEHNR and FQNEAQ (reference sequence). For the CDR3, the DNA is TGTGCCGGCAGCCAGGGATGGACACTCAAACTCGGATATGGCTACACCTTC. It codes for CAGSQGWTLKLGYGYTF.

The CDR3 loop is CASYSRDSPLHF. CDR3 nucleotides: TGTGCCAGCTACTCAAGGGATTCACCCCTCCACTTT. This sequence joins TRBV10-3 and TRBJ1-6, with D unclear. The germline V and J ends were trimmed by 10 bases and 8 bases, with 12 bases remaining between them. This CDR3 has 12 amino acids. Germline CDR1 is ENHRY and CDR2 is SYGVKD.

Many counts were recorded for this clonotype. The chain is built from TRBV2 and TRBJ2-7; D ambiguous. The CDR3 totals 13 residues. From germline, CDR1 is SNHLY and CDR2 FYNNEI. Trimming shortened V by 10 bases and J by 2 bases, and 15 bases separated the two germline ends. CDR3 bases: TGTGCCACCTCGAACAGCCTAACCTACGAGCAGTACTTC. Its protein product is CATSNSLTYEQYF.

This clonotype was seen only a few times. The CDR3 here is CSVASGQETQYF. The CDR3 bases are TGCAGCGTTGCAAGCGGACAAGAGACCCAGTACTTC. The rearrangement links TRBV29-1 to TRBJ2-5; possible D gene TRBD2, 5 bases. This CDR3 is 12 amino acids long. Trimming removed 4 bases at V and 2 bases at J, with 8 bases between. From germline, CDR1 is SQVTM and CDR2 ANQGSEA.